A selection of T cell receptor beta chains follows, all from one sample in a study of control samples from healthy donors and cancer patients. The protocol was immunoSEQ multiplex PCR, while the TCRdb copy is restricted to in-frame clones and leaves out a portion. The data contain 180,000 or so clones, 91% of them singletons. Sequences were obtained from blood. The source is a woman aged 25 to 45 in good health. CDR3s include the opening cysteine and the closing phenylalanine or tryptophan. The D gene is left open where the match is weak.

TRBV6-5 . CASEPRGLNTEAFF
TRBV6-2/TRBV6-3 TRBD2 CASSYQASGNYEQFF
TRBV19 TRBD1 CASSMGGTGTYEQYF
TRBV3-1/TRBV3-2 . CASSQDFRASPLHF
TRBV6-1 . CASSEYGRTNEKLFF
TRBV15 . CATRMRGSGANVLTF
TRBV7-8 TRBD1 CASRTRGGRSNQPQHF
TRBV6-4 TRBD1 CASSAGQNEQFF
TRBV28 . CASSPWGEGANEQFF
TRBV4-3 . CASSQVGGKDTQYF
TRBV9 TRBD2 CASSVPRTSLLGDTQYF
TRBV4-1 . CASSQASNQPQHF
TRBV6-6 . CASSYSDRSFEQYF
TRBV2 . CARRQHNEQFF
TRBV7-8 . CASSLGQGSGNTIYF
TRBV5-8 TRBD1 CASSDRDRFSYEQYF
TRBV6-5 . CASNYRGNTEAFF
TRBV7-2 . CASSRTSYEQYF